This entry is about one TCR beta chain. The antigen is unknown. Treatment for all HIV-infected participants took place in the United States. Until DNA extraction, the samples held between 1-10 million cryopreserved PBMC. The sample comes from a study of long-term antiretroviral therapy in people with HIV. Study-level results: Post-treatment diversity went higher with ART but stayed below transplant donor controls. Repertoires with HIV possessed tighter CDR3 length spans than those of controls.

At survey level, the immunoSEQ assay was run in its v3.0 version. The data were produced by immunoSEQ multiplex PCR, yet TCRdb's version contains in-frame clones alone and is incomplete. Of roughly 42,000 clones listed, 85% to 90% are singletons. The CDR3 is 13 residues long. Deletions cut 5 bases from V and 1 base from J, with 8 bases between. The V gene's germline CDR1 is SGHTA and CDR2 FQGNSA. This TCR came from a woman between 50 and 59 years old with HIV. The chain couples TRBV7-2 to TRBJ1-1, with D possibly TRBD1 on 5 matching bases. Sequenced here: unsorted PBMCs, sampled 1.2 years after starting antiretroviral therapy. DNA of the CDR3: TGTGCCAGCAGCCTGGGACGGAACACTGAAGCTTTCTTT. This encodes CASSLGRNTEAFF.